The rows below give T cell receptor beta chains drawn from one sample of a study of CD8+CD57+ T cells in acquired aplastic anemia. TCRdb re-called the reads with MiXCR, one entry per CDR3 protein. The repertoire includes approximately 250,000 distinct CDR3 sequences, 82% of them detected once, and 42% sits in the top ten. Specimen: sorted CD4+, CD8+, or CD8+CD57+ T cells (not recorded which) from PBMCs. Every receptor here comes from a human donor with aplastic anemia. CDR3s include the opening cysteine and the closing phenylalanine or tryptophan. A D gene is named only where the DNA matches it firmly. Only some rows state a clone size, as once, few, many or a class for expanded clones.

TRBV2	.	TRBJ2-6	.	CASTEGRIPSGANGLTF	TGTGCCAGCACCGAAGGGAGGATCCCCTCTGGGGCCAACGGCCTAACTTTC
TRBV7-8	TRBD2	TRBJ2-3	.	CASSSAGGPATQYF	TGCGCCAGCAGCTCGGCGGGAGGTCCCGCTACGCAGTATTTT
TRBV5-4	.	TRBJ2-1	.	CASSHGGLHEQFF	TGTGCCAGCAGCCATGGGGGACTCCATGAGCAGTTCTTC
TRBV2	.	TRBJ1-6	.	CASSADSASYNSLRPF	TGTGCCAGCAGCGCCGACAGCGCCTCCTATAATTCTCTCCGCCCCTTT
TRBV5-4	.	TRBJ2-2	few	CASSFTPGELFF	TGTGCCAGCAGCTTTACACCCGGGGAGCTGTTTTTT
TRBV7-2	TRBD1	TRBJ1-1	.	CASSSARGDATEDFF	TGTGCCAGCAGCTCGGCCAGGGGGGACGCCACCGAAGATTTCTTT
TRBV2	.	TRBJ1-4	.	CASSSTGVEKLFF	TGTGCCAGCAGTTCGACCGGGGTTGAAAAACTGTTTTTT
TRBV7-9	TRBD1	TRBJ1-5	.	CASSSGQGTNEKHF	TGTGCCAGCAGCTCCGGACAGGGGACGAATGAAAAACATTTT
TRBV19	.	TRBJ1-2	.	CASENRDDDYGYTF	TGTGCCAGTGAAAACAGGGATGATGACTATGGCTACACCTTC
TRBV5-5	.	TRBJ1-1	.	CASSSYQAGNTEAFF	TGTGCCAGCAGCTCATATCAGGCAGGGAACACTGAAGCTTTCTTT